This T cell receptor (beta chain) emerged from a study of Ad26.COV2.S vaccination and SARS-CoV-2 variants. The CDR3 contains 15 residues. The V and J ends lost 2 bases and 4 bases, in that order; junction bases with no gene match: 2. Germline-derived CDR1 and CDR2 are SGHKS and YYEKEE (reference sequence). Repertoires were generated with immunoSEQ multiplex PCR, while TCRdb's copy carries only in-frame clones and drops some. The top ten hold 2.5% to 3% of the sample, which has 500,000 or so clones, 89% seen once. Noted treatment: some 19 received Ad26.COV2.S at low or high dose, single or two shots; about 5 received placebo; per-sample allocation not given. Sampling happened 63 days after the first vaccine or placebo injection.

The material was peripheral blood, obtained in a trial of Ad26.COV2.S vaccine versus placebo. The source is a person aged 18-65 years who received the Ad26.COV2.S COVID-19 vaccine or a placebo. The gene calls are TRBV5-5 and TRBJ2-1; 11 bases agree with TRBD2. The CDR3 here is CASSLLAGVYNEQFF. The DNA for the CDR3 is TGTGCCAGCAGCTTACTAGCGGGGGTTTACAATGAGCAGTTCTTC.